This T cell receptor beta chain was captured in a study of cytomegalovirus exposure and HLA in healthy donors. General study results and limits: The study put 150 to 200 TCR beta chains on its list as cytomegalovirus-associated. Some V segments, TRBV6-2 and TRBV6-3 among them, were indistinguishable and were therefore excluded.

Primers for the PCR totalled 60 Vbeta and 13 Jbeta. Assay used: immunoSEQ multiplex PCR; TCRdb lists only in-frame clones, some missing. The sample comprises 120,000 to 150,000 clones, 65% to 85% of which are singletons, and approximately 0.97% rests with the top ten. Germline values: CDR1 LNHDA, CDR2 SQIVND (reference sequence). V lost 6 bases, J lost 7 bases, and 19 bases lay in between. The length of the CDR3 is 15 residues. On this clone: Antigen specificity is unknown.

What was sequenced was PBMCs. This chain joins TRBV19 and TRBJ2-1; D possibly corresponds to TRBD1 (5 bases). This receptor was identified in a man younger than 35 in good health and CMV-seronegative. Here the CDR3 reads CASSFVGHYGNEQFF. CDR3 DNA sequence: TGTGCCAGTAGCTTTGTTGGACACTATGGGAATGAGCAGTTCTTC.